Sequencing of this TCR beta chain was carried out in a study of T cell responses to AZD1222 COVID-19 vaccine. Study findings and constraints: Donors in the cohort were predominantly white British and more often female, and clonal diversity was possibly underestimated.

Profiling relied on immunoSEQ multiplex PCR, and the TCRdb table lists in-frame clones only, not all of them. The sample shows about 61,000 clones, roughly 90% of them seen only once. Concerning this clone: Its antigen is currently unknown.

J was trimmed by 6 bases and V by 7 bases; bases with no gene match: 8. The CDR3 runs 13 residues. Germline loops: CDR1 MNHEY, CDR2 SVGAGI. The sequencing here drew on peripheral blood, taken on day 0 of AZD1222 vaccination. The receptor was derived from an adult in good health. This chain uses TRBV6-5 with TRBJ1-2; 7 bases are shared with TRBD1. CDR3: CASTPGDRDGYTF. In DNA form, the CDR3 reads TGTGCCAGCACTCCTGGAGACAGGGATGGCTACACCTTC.